The entry below describes one T cell receptor beta chain. This sample holds PBMCs from roughly 10 ml fresh peripheral blood. These data originate in a study of T cells in Graves' hyperthyroidism and ophthalmopathy. The V end was cut by 2 bases, the J end by 7 bases, with 12 bases between. The CDR3 length is 14 residues. Germline CDR1 reads SGHTA; CDR2 reads FQGNSA. The CDR3 regions of TCR beta were amplified from RNA transcripts. In the first-round RT-PCR of the TCR CDR3, the HTBI primer set was used. Each CDR3 protein is one row after TCRdb ran MiXCR on the multiplex PCR reads. The sample consists of more than 500,000 distinct CDR3 sequences, more than 15% of them appearing once.

This TCR derives from a woman aged 25 to 39 with Graves' ophthalmopathy. The source material was blood. The V call is TRBV7-2, the J call TRBJ2-1; D unresolved. CDR3 residues: CASSLNPGWNEQFF. The CDR3, as DNA: TGTGCCAGCAGCTTAAACCCGGGTTGGAATGAGCAGTTCTTC.